The clone carrying this TCR beta chain was seen repeatedly, ten times or more. What it binds is not known. Found in a library prepared for alpha chains, this beta chain is an off-target read, and its abundance has little meaning. The sample's time point: sample taken at primary tumor resection. The donor population consisted of just over 70 patients with untreated, early-stage non-small cell lung cancer. No cells were sorted before sequencing. The whole RNA sequenced was extracted from tumor, nontumor lung or frozen PBMC. The sample belongs to a study of spatial heterogeneity in lung cancer. Study summary: There were, on average, more than nine raw-read appearances for each unique TCR and UMI combination. Overall study results and limits: Intratumoral expanded alpha and beta TCR counts were found to track tumor mutation counts.

From the 5' RACE reads, TCRdb called clonotypes with MiXCR, one entry per CDR3 protein. The table shows approximately 9,500 distinct CDR3 sequences, with about 12% occurring only once. The germline V gene encodes CDR1 SGHRS and CDR2 YFSETQ. The CDR3 runs to 17 residues. V was clipped by 3 bases and J by 2 bases, with 20 bases between them. V gene TRBV5-1 combines with J gene TRBJ1-1, with D hard to call. The sample was lung tumor tissue, taken at surgery. The source of this sequence is a male donor with early-stage non-small cell lung cancer. This CDR3 reads CASSSPSYKEHNTEAFF. For the CDR3, the DNA is TGCGCCAGCAGCTCCCCATCATATAAGGAGCATAACACTGAAGCTTTCTTT. The variable domain in full, with the rest retrieved from reference TRBV5-1 and TRBJ1-1, is KAGVTQTPRYLIKTRGQQVTLSCSPISGHRSVSWYQQTPGQGLQFLFEYFSETQRNKGNFPGRFSGRQFSNSRSEMNVSTLELGDSALYLCASSSPSYKEHNTEAFFGQGTRLTVV.